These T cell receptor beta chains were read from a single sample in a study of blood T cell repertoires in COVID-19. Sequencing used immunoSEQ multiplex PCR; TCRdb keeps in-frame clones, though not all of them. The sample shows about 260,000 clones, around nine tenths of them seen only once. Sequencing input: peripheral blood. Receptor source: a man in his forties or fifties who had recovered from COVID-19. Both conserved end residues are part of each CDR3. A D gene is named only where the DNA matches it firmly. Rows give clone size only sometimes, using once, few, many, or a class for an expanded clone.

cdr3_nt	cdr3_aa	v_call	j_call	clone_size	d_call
TGTGCCAGCAGCAAGGGACAGGGAGATTCACCCCTCCACTTT	CASSKGQGDSPLHF	TRBV5-4	TRBJ1-6	.	TRBD1
TGCGCCAGCAGCCAGGGGGGTTCCTACGAGCAGTACTTC	CASSQGGSYEQYF	TRBV5-1	TRBJ2-7	.	.
TGTGCTAGTGGTGGGGCGGGAGGGCCGAACATTCAGTACTTC	CASGGAGGPNIQYF	TRBV12-5	TRBJ2-4	.	TRBD2
TGTGCCAGTAGCCCAAGAGGACAGGGGGCTGTCGGGGAGCTGTTTTTT	CASSPRGQGAVGELFF	TRBV19	TRBJ2-2	once	TRBD1
TGTGCCAGCAGTGCGGCAGCGGTTCTGTACAATGAGCAGTTCTTC	CASSAAAVLYNEQFF	TRBV7-7	TRBJ2-1	.	.
TGTGCCAGCTCACCCCTCGCCGGGACCGGGGAGCTGTTTTTT	CASSPLAGTGELFF	TRBV18	TRBJ2-2	.	.
TGTGCCAGAAGGTGCCCTGGGACATCAGACTACACCTTC	CARRCPGTSDYTF	TRBV5-3	TRBJ1-2	.	.
TGTGCCAGCAGTTTTCACTACGAGCAGTACTTC	CASSFHYEQYF	TRBV6-2/TRBV6-3	TRBJ2-7	.	.
TGTGCCAGCAGCTTAGAGGGGCGACGTCGCACAGATACGCAGTATTTT	CASSLEGRRRTDTQYF	TRBV7-9	TRBJ2-3	.	.
TGTGCCAGCAGCTTAGATCAGCTAGCGGGGTTCGAGCAGTACTTC	CASSLDQLAGFEQYF	TRBV11-2	TRBJ2-7	few	TRBD2
TGCGCCAGCACAGGACTAGCGGGAGGAGGTCGGGAGCAGTTCTTC	CASTGLAGGGREQFF	TRBV10-1	TRBJ2-1	.	TRBD2
TGTGCCACCAGCAGAGCTGAGCGGAGAAAGTTCCCCTGGGTCAATCAGCCCCAGCATTTT	CATSRAERRKFPWVNQPQHF	TRBV15	TRBJ1-5	.	.
TGTGCCATCAGTGACCTCGTATCTGATGAGCAGTTCTTC	CAISDLVSDEQFF	TRBV10-3	TRBJ2-1	once	.
TGTGCCAGCAGCTTAGCGGGGGGGCGATCCGGGGAGCTGTTTTTT	CASSLAGGRSGELFF	TRBV7-2	TRBJ2-2	.	.
TGCGCCAGCAGCTTGGCGAGTACTATAGGAACTGAAGCTTTCTTT	CASSLASTIGTEAFF	TRBV5-1	TRBJ1-1	.	.
TGTGCCAGCAGCCCGAGTCGGGAGGGCCCTTACGAGCAGTACTTC	CASSPSREGPYEQYF	TRBV7-2	TRBJ2-7	once	TRBD2
TGTGCCAGCAGTTCACCGGAGGGCACTGAAGCTTTCTTT	CASSSPEGTEAFF	TRBV6-5	TRBJ1-1	.	.
TGCAGTGCCCCACCGGTAGATACGCAGTATTTT	CSAPPVDTQYF	TRBV20-1	TRBJ2-3	once	.
TGTGCCAGCAGCCCGACTCGTTCGGCTTTCGGGTCCTACAATGAGCAGTTCTTC	CASSPTRSAFGSYNEQFF	TRBV7-7	TRBJ2-1	few	.
TGTGCCAGCAGTTCCACAGGTCATGCGCAGTTCTTC	CASSSTGHAQFF	TRBV6-5	TRBJ2-1	.	.
TGTGCCAGCAGCCACCAGGGGGCGTACAATGAGCAGTTCTTC	CASSHQGAYNEQFF	TRBV7-9	TRBJ2-1	.	TRBD1
TGTGCCAGCAGCGCCAGGGACAGGGGGAGAAATGAGCAGTTCTTC	CASSARDRGRNEQFF	TRBV9	TRBJ2-1	once	TRBD1
TGTGCCATCAGTCCGGGGACAGCCAGTGGGGCCAACGTCCTGACTTTC	CAISPGTASGANVLTF	TRBV10-3	TRBJ2-6	.	TRBD1
TGTGCCAGCAGTGAAGTTTGGGCAGTCTCTGGAAACACCATATATTTT	CASSEVWAVSGNTIYF	TRBV6-1	TRBJ1-3	.	.
TGTGCCAGCAGCTTAGTAACAGGCACCGGGGAGCTGTTTTTT	CASSLVTGTGELFF	TRBV7-9	TRBJ2-2	.	.
TGCGCCAGCAGCCAAGGGGCCAGCGGCAGCTCCTACGAGCAGTACTTC	CASSQGASGSSYEQYF	TRBV4-3	TRBJ2-7	.	.
TGTGCCAGCAGCTCCTCGACAGGGACATTGGAGACCCAGTACTTC	CASSSSTGTLETQYF	TRBV11-2	TRBJ2-5	.	TRBD1
TGTGCCAGCACTTACGGCGGCAATGAGCAGTTCTTC	CASTYGGNEQFF	TRBV25-1	TRBJ2-1	.	.
TGTGCCAGCAGCCTCGATAATTCACCCCTCCACTTT	CASSLDNSPLHF	TRBV9	TRBJ1-6	.	.
TGTGCCAGCGGGCAAGGGGTTACGCAGTATTTT	CASGQGVTQYF	TRBV25-1	TRBJ2-3	.	.
TGCGCCAGCAGCCCGCTGGACAGCTTCACAGATACGCAGTATTTT	CASSPLDSFTDTQYF	TRBV5-1	TRBJ2-3	.	.
TGCGCCAGCAGCTTGACAGTTCCCACAGGGAATGAGCAGTTCTTC	CASSLTVPTGNEQFF	TRBV5-1	TRBJ2-1	.	.
TGTGCCAGCAGCTTGGCGGACACCTATGGCTACACCTTC	CASSLADTYGYTF	TRBV5-5	TRBJ1-2	.	.
TGTGCCAGCAGCGCGGGCGGGGGGTTCGGAAACACCATATATTTT	CASSAGGGFGNTIYF	TRBV9	TRBJ1-3	once	.
TGTGCCAGCAGCTTGTGGGGGGGTAGCTCCTACAATGAGCAGTTCTTC	CASSLWGGSSYNEQFF	TRBV5-4	TRBJ2-1	.	TRBD2
TGCAGTGCTAGTTTAAGGGGCTCCAAAAACATTCAGTACTTC	CSASLRGSKNIQYF	TRBV20-1	TRBJ2-4	.	.
TGTGCCAGCAGTTCGGGACAGGGGGCGGTCGGGGAGCTGTTTTTT	CASSSGQGAVGELFF	TRBV27	TRBJ2-2	.	TRBD1
TGCAGCGTACCGGGCCGCGGGACCTATGGCTACACCTTC	CSVPGRGTYGYTF	TRBV29-1	TRBJ1-2	.	.
TGTGCCAGCAGCATATGGACAGGGCGTGGCTACACCTTC	CASSIWTGRGYTF	TRBV5-6	TRBJ1-2	.	TRBD1
TGTGCCAGTAGTTCTAGCGGGAGTACCATCAATGAGCAGTTCTTC	CASSSSGSTINEQFF	TRBV19	TRBJ2-1	.	TRBD2
TGCGCCAGCAGCCCAACGACAGCGATATCCTACGAGCAGTACTTC	CASSPTTAISYEQYF	TRBV5-1	TRBJ2-7	once	.
TGCGCCAGCAGTGAGGACATGAGCACCGGGGAGCTGTTTTTT	CASSEDMSTGELFF	TRBV10-2	TRBJ2-2	.	.
TGCGCCAGCAGTGATGGCCTGACAGATACGCAGTATTTT	CASSDGLTDTQYF	TRBV10-1	TRBJ2-3	.	.
TGTGCCACCAGTGATGCGGAGTTCAGGGTCTTGGGCGAGCAGTACTTC	CATSDAEFRVLGEQYF	TRBV24-1	TRBJ2-7	once	.
TGCGCCAGCAGCCAAGCTCGCCTCGGGTACGAGCAGTACTTC	CASSQARLGYEQYF	TRBV4-3	TRBJ2-7	.	.
TGCAGCGTTGATATCACAGGGTTCGGTGATACGCAGTATTTT	CSVDITGFGDTQYF	TRBV29-1	TRBJ2-3	.	.
TGTGCCAGCAGCCAAGTATCGTCGAGTCCTGAAGCTTTCTTT	CASSQVSSSPEAFF	TRBV4-2	TRBJ1-1	few	.
TGTGCCACCAGTGATCACAGAAGCGGGACCGGGGAGCTGTTTTTT	CATSDHRSGTGELFF	TRBV24-1	TRBJ2-2	.	.
TGTGCCAGCTCACCATTGGTCCGAGGACCCGGGACAGCTTATGGCTACACCTTC	CASSPLVRGPGTAYGYTF	TRBV18	TRBJ1-2	.	TRBD1
TGTGCCAGCAGTGGACTAGCCAAGACATACGAGCAGTACTTC	CASSGLAKTYEQYF	TRBV2	TRBJ2-7	.	TRBD2
TGTGCCAGTAGTATTCAACAGGGGGCGCTTTACGAGCAGTACTTC	CASSIQQGALYEQYF	TRBV19	TRBJ2-7	.	TRBD1
TGTGCCAGTAGTATAGGACACCCGAACACTGAAGCTTTCTTT	CASSIGHPNTEAFF	TRBV19	TRBJ1-1	.	.
TGCAGTGCTAGTAAGCTGCTAGCGGGAGAGACCCAGTACTTC	CSASKLLAGETQYF	TRBV20-1	TRBJ2-5	.	TRBD2
TGTGCCTGGAGTAGGAATGACCAGGGGACCTATGGCTACACCTTC	CAWSRNDQGTYGYTF	TRBV30	TRBJ1-2	.	.
TGTGCCAGCAGCCCTACCACACTACAGGGGGGCTACGAGCAGTACTTC	CASSPTTLQGGYEQYF	TRBV5-6	TRBJ2-7	.	TRBD1